In this sample, the clone carrying this T cell receptor (beta chain) turned up once. The protocol was immunoSEQ multiplex PCR, while the TCRdb copy is restricted to in-frame clones and leaves out a portion. The sample gives 2 million to 3 million clones, 80% to 95% of which show up once; 0.35% to 0.45% is in the top ten. Healthy adults negative for HIV, lacking recent acute infections or vaccinations, served as donors. Losses at the gene ends were 7 bases for V and 0 bases for J; bases not matched to a gene: 10. Germline loops: CDR1 SQVTM, CDR2 ANQGSEA. The length of the CDR3 is 15 residues. This entry comes from a study of shared clonotypes between healthy human individuals.

This TCR came from a young man in good health. Some clones in this sample may be carry-over from other donors' samples. The specimen sequenced was naive CD4+ T cells from PBMCs. Documented subset: CD45RA+ positively selected. The chain carries TRBV29-1 and TRBJ1-1; 8 bases map to TRBD1. DNA of the CDR3: TGCAGCGCGCGGACAGGGTACCCCCTGAACACTGAAGCTTTCTTT. It encodes CSARTGYPLNTEAFF.